This T cell receptor beta chain originates from a study of blood T cell repertoires in COVID-19. Overall study: Sites across the United States, Italy and Spain contributed samples from acute and convalescent COVID-19. The analysed material was cDNA or gDNA that came from T cells, B-cell-depleted T cells, or PBMCs.

The CDR3 is made up of 16 amino acids. CDR1 LNHDA and CDR2 SQIVND come from the germline V gene (reference sequence). V shed 6 bases and J 4 bases; nucleotides not matched to a gene: 8. Source study methods: Estimates of nucleated cell counts were drawn from the amplification of reference gene primers. Sequencing was performed with immunoSEQ multiplex PCR; in TCRdb, only in-frame clones are kept and a portion is missing. Clone size and V and J calls were adopted from that table, with D and trimming inferred from the DNA. The table includes over 200,000 clones, about 90% detected once. The TCR was taken from a young man with active or convalescent COVID-19. The sequenced material came from peripheral blood. This chain uses TRBV19 with TRBJ2-2, with 10 bases lining up with TRBD1. CDR3 sequence (DNA): TGTGCCAGTAGAGGGACAGGGGTCAAGGGCACCGGGGAGCTGTTTTTT. Translated: CASRGTGVKGTGELFF.